The 22 T cell receptor beta chains below were found in one sample sequenced in a study of cytomegalovirus exposure and HLA in healthy donors. Researchers ran the PCR with 60 Vbeta and 13 Jbeta primers. Method: immunoSEQ multiplex PCR; TCRdb's copy keeps in-frame clones and lacks some. The table has some 110,000 clones, 70% to 80% seen once. Material for sequencing was PBMCs. Receptors originate from a woman aged 18 to 35 in good health and CMV-seropositive.

This clone was seen just once. This sequence joins TRBV30 and TRBJ1-2, with 8 bases that match TRBD1. The CDR3 loop spans 14 amino acids. Germline assignment: CDR1 GTSNPN and CDR2 SVGIG (reference sequence). V trimming: 1 base; J trimming: 2 bases; junction bases outside the gene matches: 3. The CDR3 sequence is CAWSGDRGNYGYTF. CDR3 sequence (DNA): TGTGCCTGGAGTGGTGACAGGGGCAACTATGGCTACACCTTC.

CDR3 amino acids: CASSIIHRGLQAGYTF. CDR3 DNA sequence: TGCGCCAGCAGCATAATCCACAGGGGGCTTCAGGCTGGCTACACCTTC. V and J are TRBV5-1 and TRBJ1-2; 9 bases line up with TRBD1. The germline gives CDR1 SGHRS, CDR2 YFSETQ. J gave up 7 bases and V 4 bases, and 14 bases lay outside the gene matches. This CDR3 is 16 amino acids long.

The chain links TRBV30 to TRBJ2-3, with TRBD1 as a possible D gene (6 bases). The CDR3 runs to 16 residues. Germline CDR1 is GTSNPN and CDR2 is SVGIG (reference sequence). V gave up 1 base and J gave up 6 bases, with 20 bases separating them. This CDR3 reads CAWSGAAVPRGDTQYF. The CDR3 bases are TGTGCCTGGAGTGGGGCCGCGGTCCCAAGGGGGGATACGCAGTATTTT.

J is TRBJ2-1 and V is TRBV11-3; 10 bases are a match to TRBD2. V dropped 5 bases and J dropped 9; count of bases not matched to a gene: 10. This CDR3 region has 15 residues. In germline, CDR1 is SGHNT, CDR2 YENEEA. This CDR3 is CASSVLAGVNSEQFF. In DNA form, the CDR3 reads TGTGCCAGCAGCGTCCTAGCGGGGGTTAACAGTGAGCAGTTCTTC.

The V call is TRBV10-3, the J call TRBJ1-1; D is unresolved. The CDR3 consists of 12 residues. The V end was cut by 6 bases, the J end by 10 bases, with 15 bases between. Looked up from germline, CDR1 is ENHRY and CDR2 is SYGVKD. The chain's CDR3 is CAISSSDFGAFF. CDR3 nucleotide sequence: TGTGCCATCAGCTCCTCCGATTTCGGAGCTTTCTTT.

The chain carries TRBV5-1 and TRBJ2-1, with 11 bases matching TRBD2. Germline assignment: CDR1 SGHRS and CDR2 YFSETQ. V lost 8 bases, J lost 9 bases, and 4 bases stayed unmatched. The CDR3 contains 12 residues. The CDR3 spells CASSGRASEQFF. The CDR3 coding sequence is TGCGCCAGTAGCGGGAGGGCAAGTGAGCAGTTCTTC.

The J gene is TRBJ1-2, the V gene TRBV6-6; 7 positions match TRBD1. Germline trimming cut 4 bases from V and 12 bases from J; bases unmatched to any gene: 8. Germline loops: CDR1 MNHNY, CDR2 SVGAGI (reference sequence). The CDR3 is made up of 12 amino acids. CDR3 DNA sequence: TGTGCCAGCAGTTCCCCTGACAGGGTGGACACCTTC. It translates to CASSSPDRVDTF.

In its sample, this clone was seen many times. The chain joins TRBV6-1 to TRBJ2-7, with TRBD2 identical over 7 bases. V lost 2 bases, J lost 2 bases, and 3 bases stayed unmatched. This CDR3 region has 14 residues. The germline CDR1 and CDR2 sequences are MNHNS and SASEGT. The CDR3 nucleotides are TGTGCCAGCAGTGAAACGGGGGGTACCTACGAGCAGTACTTC. It translates to CASSETGGTYEQYF.

This sequence joins TRBV11-1 and TRBJ1-1, with 7 bases that match TRBD1. The CDR3 spans 14 residues. Germline values: CDR1 SGHAT, CDR2 FQDESV (reference sequence). The ends lost 1 base at V and 4 bases at J; junction bases unmatched: 3. The DNA of the CDR3 is TGTGCCAGCAGCTTAGGACAGGGAAGCACTGAAGCTTTCTTT. It translates to CASSLGQGSTEAFF.

This clone was counted a few times. This chain uses TRBV7-2 with TRBJ2-1; D possibly corresponds to TRBD2 (6 bases). Germline CDR1 reads SGHTA; CDR2 reads FQGNSA. Between the trimmed V and J ends, which lost 5 bases and 4 bases, there was a span of 18 bases. This CDR3 comprises 16 residues. The CDR3 nucleotides read TGTGCCAGCAGCCAGACCTCTGGTAGCGGTTACAATGAGCAGTTCTTC. This encodes CASSQTSGSGYNEQFF.

The V call is TRBV19, the J call TRBJ1-4; 7 positions match TRBD1. CDR3 size: 13 residues. With V trimmed by 5 bases and J by 7 bases, 4 bases remained unmatched. CDR1 and CDR2 from the germline V gene are LNHDA and SQIVND (reference sequence). The CDR3 sequence: CASSPRDSEKLFF. DNA for the CDR3: TGTGCCAGTAGTCCCCGGGACAGTGAAAAACTGTTTTTT.

This clone appeared a few times. This chain uses TRBV19 with TRBJ2-2, with TRBD2 as a possible D gene (6 bases). The CDR3 spans 15 residues. Between the trimmed V and J ends, which lost 5 bases and 3 bases, there was a span of 13 bases. Germline V gene lookup returns CDR1 LNHDA and CDR2 SQIVND (reference sequence). The CDR3 sequence: CASSREGLHTGELFF. Here the CDR3 DNA reads TGTGCCAGTAGTCGCGAGGGACTTCACACCGGGGAGCTGTTTTTT.

This sequence joins TRBV28 and TRBJ2-7, with TRBD1 matching over 7 bases. This CDR3 region has 15 residues. CDR1 and CDR2 (germline): MDHEN, SYDVKM. V lost 2 bases to trimming and J lost 2 bases; unmatched junction nucleotides: 6. CDR3 amino acids: CASSLGLTGPYEQYF. Written as DNA, the CDR3 is TGTGCCAGCAGTTTAGGATTGACAGGGCCCTACGAGCAGTACTTC.

CDR3 region: CASSSRLAGDEQFF. The CDR3 coding sequence is TGTGCCAGCAGCTCCAGACTAGCAGGGGATGAGCAGTTCTTC. The genes are TRBV11-2 and TRBJ2-1; tentative D call: TRBD2 (7 bases). This CDR3 has 14 amino acids. Trimming took off 4 bases at V and 8 bases at J, with 15 bases between the two ends. CDR1 and CDR2 (germline): SGHAT, FQNNGV.

This chain joins TRBV7-3 and TRBJ2-3; the match to TRBD2 covers 10 bases. In germline, CDR1 is SGHTA, CDR2 FQGTGA. The CDR3 runs to 16 residues. Trimming at V came to 2 bases and at J to 1 base, leaving 3 bases not matched to a gene. The CDR3 region is CASSLGLAGGTDTQYF. In DNA form, the CDR3 reads TGTGCCAGCAGCTTAGGCCTAGCGGGAGGCACAGATACGCAGTATTTT. The variable domain in full, completed from reference TRBV7-3 and TRBJ2-3, reads GAGVSQTPSNKVTEKGKYVELRCDPISGHTALYWYRQSLGQGPEFLIYFQGTGAADDSGLPNDRFFAVRPEGSVSTLKIQRTERGDSAVYLCASSLGLAGGTDTQYFGPGTRLTVL.

The chain recombines TRBV30 with TRBJ2-4, with a tentative D call TRBD2 (6 bases). The CDR3 is 15 amino acids. V lost 5 bases and J lost 2, with 16 bases in between. Looked up from germline, CDR1 is GTSNPN and CDR2 is SVGIG (reference sequence). Written as DNA, the CDR3 is TGTGCCTGGGGGGGAGGAATGAAACCCAAAAACATTCAGTACTTC. Protein: CAWGGGMKPKNIQYF.

This rearrangement joins TRBV10-1 to TRBJ2-7; 11 bases are shared with TRBD2. J lost 2 bases, V lost 6 bases, and 6 bases had no gene match. The CDR3 runs 15 residues. Germline lookup yields CDR1 WNHNN and CDR2 SYGVQD (reference sequence). CDR3 region: CASSGGTSGPYEQYF. DNA of the CDR3: TGCGCCAGCAGCGGTGGGACTAGCGGACCCTACGAGCAGTACTTC.

This chain links TRBV27 with TRBJ2-7, with D possibly matching TRBD1 (5 bases). This CDR3 region has 15 residues. Germline CDR1 MNHEY, CDR2 SMNVEV (reference sequence). V was cut by 10 bases and J by 2 bases, with 21 bases left in between. This chain's CDR3 is CATQLLRQRTYEQYF. CDR3 sequence (DNA): TGTGCCACCCAACTCTTGCGACAGAGAACCTACGAGCAGTACTTC.

This clone has just a few counts. V is TRBV9 and J is TRBJ2-2; D is possibly TRBD2 (6 bases). Germline CDR1 reads SGDLS; CDR2 reads YYNGEE. The CDR3 runs 15 residues. Deletions cut 3 bases from V and 4 bases from J, with 13 bases between. Written as DNA, the CDR3 is TGTGCCAGCAGCGGTTCCGGGACTCCCACCGGGGAGCTGTTTTTT. Encoded protein: CASSGSGTPTGELFF.

The chain recombines TRBV4-2 with TRBJ1-4; 10 bases are shared with TRBD1. With 0 bases clipped from V and 8 bases from J, the junction kept 3 bases outside the gene matches. The length of the CDR3 is 15 residues. Germline CDR1 reads LGHNA; CDR2 reads YNFKEQ. The chain's CDR3 is CASSQDSDRGEKLFF. The CDR3 bases are TGTGCCAGCAGCCAAGACTCGGACAGGGGGGAAAAACTGTTTTTT.

V is TRBV19 and J is TRBJ2-5; D not resolved. Per germline, CDR1 LNHDA and CDR2 SQIVND (reference sequence). V was cut by 1 base and J by 5 bases, with 11 bases left in between. The CDR3 is made up of 14 amino acids. The CDR3 is CASSIGSYVETQYF. CDR3 in DNA: TGTGCCAGTAGTATAGGTTCTTATGTTGAGACCCAGTACTTC.

This rearrangement joins TRBV28 to TRBJ2-1, with 10 bases matching TRBD1. With V trimmed by 7 bases and J by 5 bases, 8 bases remained unmatched. The germline CDR1 and CDR2 sequences are MDHEN and SYDVKM. The CDR3 consists of 15 residues. The CDR3 loop is CASTSWTGGNNEQFF. CDR3 nucleotides: TGTGCCAGCACATCTTGGACAGGGGGAAACAATGAGCAGTTCTTC.